This TCR beta chain was observed in a study of Graves' ophthalmopathy and Graves' hyperthyroidism. The V gene lost 3 bases and the J gene lost 6 bases, with 23 bases spanning the gap. This CDR3 region has 17 residues. Germline lookup yields CDR1 SGHAT and CDR2 FQNNGV. The sample holds many counts of this clonotype. Its matching antigen is unknown. Study-wide points: Ophthalmopathy could be told apart from stable hyperthyroidism by a 13-signature model (around 85% sensitivity, about 80% specificity). Blood also held most thyroid clonotypes expanded above 0.001 frequency.

From RNA, the CDR3 regions of TCR beta chains were amplified and sequenced. In the first round, RT-PCR was carried out with HTBI primers, and a multiplex PCR formed the second round. One entry per CDR3 protein, called by TCRdb with MiXCR from the multiplex PCR reads. The data show about 400,000 distinct CDR3 sequences, approximately 15% seen once. The sequence was obtained from a woman younger than 35 with stable Graves' hyperthyroidism. This chain links TRBV11-2 with TRBJ1-1, with D unresolved. Source material: peripheral blood. The CDR3 here is CASSFISLAGRYPEAFF. DNA of the CDR3: TGTGCCAGCAGCTTTATTTCATTGGCGGGCAGATATCCTGAAGCTTTCTTT.